This is a list of T cell receptor beta chains from one sample in a study of blood T cells in healthy people across ages. TCRdb re-analysed the 5' RACE reads in MiXCR, keeping a single row per CDR3 protein. The profile shows some 1.5 million distinct CDR3 sequences, 35% to 45% of them singletons. Sequencing was performed on blood. These receptors all stem from a woman between 18 and 30 years old in good health. Each CDR3 is given with its conserved first and last residue. Fields, in order: clone size, D gene, J gene, V gene, CDR3 protein, CDR3 DNA. The D gene is left open where the match is weak. Size values are once, few and many counts, or a class for expanded clones, and some rows have none.

. TRBD2 TRBJ2-1 TRBV7-3 CASSLIGAGEDEQFF TGTGCCAGCAGCTTAATAGGGGCGGGAGAGGATGAGCAGTTCTTC
few . TRBJ2-2 TRBV29-1 CSVEDLTGELFF TGCAGCGTTGAAGACCTGACAGGGGAGCTGTTTTTT
. . TRBJ2-2 TRBV6-2/TRBV6-3 CASSRPGELFF TGTGCCAGCAGCCGGCCCGGGGAGCTGTTTTTT
. . TRBJ2-1 TRBV9 CASSVASWGTYNEQFF TGTGCCAGCAGCGTTGCCTCGTGGGGTACCTACAATGAGCAGTTCTTC
many . TRBJ2-7 TRBV5-1 CASSGGQTYEQYF TGCGCCAGCAGCGGAGGACAGACCTACGAGCAGTACTTC
. TRBD2 TRBJ2-1 TRBV24-1 CASDRGLAGQQFF TGTGCCAGTGATAGGGGACTAGCGGGGCAGCAGTTCTTC
. TRBD1 TRBJ2-1 TRBV7-6 CASSLEGRQGNNEQFF TGTGCCAGCAGCCTAGAGGGGAGACAGGGTAACAATGAGCAGTTCTTC
many . TRBJ2-7 TRBV29-1 CSVEDRAGLYEQYF TGCAGCGTTGAAGATCGAGCGGGCCTCTACGAGCAGTACTTC
few . TRBJ2-1 TRBV27 CASRQGTIGEQFF TGTGCCAGCAGGCAAGGGACGATCGGTGAGCAGTTCTTC
. TRBD2 TRBJ2-7 TRBV4-1 CASGLRGGSLNEQYF TGCGCCAGCGGCCTGCGGGGGGGCTCCTTAAATGAGCAGTACTTC
. . TRBJ1-1 TRBV7-2 CASSLATIMNTEAFF TGTGCCAGCAGCTTAGCCACGATCATGAACACTGAAGCTTTCTTT
. . TRBJ2-1 TRBV5-1 CASSLVTQNNEQFF TGCGCCAGCAGCTTGGTAACGCAGAACAATGAGCAGTTCTTC
few . TRBJ2-1 TRBV27 CASSLSGRGLFSYNEQFF TGTGCCAGCAGTTTATCTGGCAGGGGCCTATTCTCCTACAATGAGCAGTTCTTC
. . TRBJ2-7 TRBV27 CASRRGHMYEQYF TGTGCCAGCAGGAGAGGACACATGTACGAGCAGTACTTC
few TRBD1 TRBJ2-6 TRBV27 CASKPGTGGVSGANVLTF TGTGCCAGCAAGCCCGGGACAGGGGGCGTCTCTGGGGCCAACGTCCTGACTTTC
. . TRBJ1-1 TRBV7-9 CASSLTPTVRNTEAFF TGTGCCAGCAGCTTAACTCCGACAGTTCGGAACACTGAAGCTTTCTTT
. . TRBJ2-7 TRBV7-2 CATKEGNGCEQYF TGTGCCACCAAGGAGGGGAATGGGTGTGAGCAGTACTTC
few . TRBJ2-6 TRBV11-2 CASSSVQKTRNFISGANVLTF TGTGCCAGCAGCTCTGTTCAGAAGACCCGAAATTTTATCTCTGGGGCCAACGTCCTGACTTTC
. . TRBJ1-3 TRBV12-3/TRBV12-4 CASSVLPGNTIYF TGTGCCAGCAGTGTCCTACCTGGAAACACCATATATTTT
few . TRBJ1-2 TRBV29-1 CSVEGAEFYGYTF TGCAGCGTTGAGGGGGCAGAATTTTATGGCTACACCTTC
. . TRBJ1-5 TRBV4-3 CASSRAWGNQPQHF TGCGCCAGCAGCCGAGCTTGGGGCAATCAGCCCCAGCATTTT
few TRBD1 TRBJ1-1 TRBV4-3 CASSPSGTGLVTEAFF TGCGCCAGCAGCCCCTCCGGGACAGGGTTGGTCACTGAAGCTTTCTTT
few . TRBJ1-1 TRBV7-2 CASSKGKGYTEAFF TGTGCCAGCAGCAAAGGTAAAGGGTACACTGAAGCTTTCTTT
. . TRBJ1-1 TRBV11-1 CASSLEATEAFF TGTGCCAGCAGCCTGGAGGCCACTGAAGCTTTCTTT
. TRBD1 TRBJ1-5 TRBV20-1 CSARDPTGGADQPQHF TGCAGTGCTAGAGATCCCACAGGGGGCGCGGATCAGCCCCAGCATTTT
. . TRBJ1-2 TRBV7-2 CASSFDSSIYDYTF TGTGCCAGCAGCTTCGACAGTTCAATCTATGACTACACCTTC
. TRBD2 TRBJ2-3 TRBV11-2 CASSLRPWGGSTDTQYF TGTGCCAGCAGCTTACGCCCCTGGGGGGGAAGCACAGATACGCAGTATTTT
once . TRBJ1-1 TRBV20-1 CSARDSLTPEAFF TGCAGTGCTAGAGACAGTCTCACCCCTGAAGCTTTCTTT
. . TRBJ2-1 TRBV6-2/TRBV6-3 CASRKIQDGVGNEQFF TGTGCCAGCAGAAAAATCCAGGACGGGGTAGGGAATGAGCAGTTCTTC
. . TRBJ1-3 TRBV15 CATSTSTRLGNTIYF TGTGCCACCAGCACCTCGACACGTCTGGGAAACACCATATATTTT
. TRBD1 TRBJ1-2 TRBV6-2/TRBV6-3 CAGTTFTEGAGGYTF TGTGCCGGCACCACCTTCACGGAGGGGGCCGGTGGCTACACCTTC
. . TRBJ1-1 TRBV20-1 CSASHTTENTEAFF TGCAGTGCTAGCCACACGACAGAGAACACTGAAGCTTTCTTT
. TRBD2 TRBJ2-3 TRBV12-3/TRBV12-4 CASSLGLAGGSTDTQYF TGTGCCAGCAGTTTAGGGTTAGCGGGGGGGAGCACAGATACGCAGTATTTT
once TRBD1 TRBJ2-2 TRBV11-2 CASSSYRGRGGELFF TGTGCCAGCAGCTCATACAGGGGGCGCGGCGGGGAGCTGTTTTTT
. . TRBJ2-5 TRBV29-1 CSVEQYQETQYF TGCAGCGTTGAGCAATACCAAGAGACCCAGTACTTC
. . TRBJ1-1 TRBV7-9 CASSPSRIPNTEAFF TGTGCCAGCAGCCCTTCGAGGATCCCGAACACTGAAGCTTTCTTT
. . TRBJ2-3 TRBV7-3 CASSVDPRTDTQYF TGTGCCAGCAGCGTGGACCCCCGCACAGATACGCAGTATTTT
. . TRBJ1-2 TRBV7-2 CASSKNHGTHINYGYTF TGTGCCAGCAGCAAGAACCACGGGACACACATTAACTATGGCTACACCTTC
many . TRBJ1-2 TRBV29-1 CSVLDSPTLSYGYTF TGCAGCGTTCTCGACAGCCCCACCCTTAGCTATGGCTACACCTTC
. TRBD2 TRBJ2-5 TRBV25-1 CASSGVAGGETQYF TGTGCCAGCAGCGGGGTAGCGGGAGGTGAGACCCAGTACTTC
. . TRBJ2-3 TRBV10-3 CAISDFGATTDTQYF TGTGCCATCAGTGATTTTGGGGCCACCACAGATACGCAGTATTTT
. . TRBJ1-6 TRBV27 CASRDYGSPLHF TGTGCCAGCAGGGACTATGGGTCACCCCTCCACTTT
. . TRBJ1-2 TRBV10-2 CASSESEFASYGYTF TGCGCCAGCAGTGAGTCAGAGTTTGCGTCCTATGGCTACACCTTC
. . TRBJ2-7 TRBV3-1 CASSPSAWSSYEQYF TGTGCCAGCAGCCCTTCAGCGTGGAGCTCCTACGAGCAGTACTTC
. TRBD1 TRBJ2-7 TRBV6-6 CASSYTDRSYEQCF TGTGCCAGCAGTTATACGGACAGGTCCTACGAGCAGTGCTTC
once . TRBJ2-5 TRBV28 CASRLEYQETQYF TGTGCCAGCAGGTTAGAATACCAAGAGACCCAGTACTTC
. . TRBJ1-2 TRBV29-1 CSGHTKGGYTF TGCAGCGGGCACACGAAGGGTGGCTACACCTTC
. . TRBJ1-1 TRBV5-6 CASSLVPRPEAFF TGTGCCAGCAGCTTGGTCCCTCGGCCTGAAGCTTTCTTT
many TRBD2 TRBJ2-7 TRBV27 CASSSGLAGPYEQYF TGTGCCAGCAGTTCGGGACTAGCGGGGCCCTACGAGCAGTACTTC
few . TRBJ2-1 TRBV3-1 CASSHTRGNEQFF TGTGCCAGCAGCCATACTAGGGGGAATGAGCAGTTCTTC
. TRBD2 TRBJ2-3 TRBV4-3 CASSQERYAGAGNTQYF TGCGCCAGCAGCCAAGAAAGGTATGCGGGAGCTGGAAATACGCAGTATTTT
. . TRBJ2-3 TRBV29-1 CSVVGDGTQYF TGCAGCGTTGTGGGGGACGGTACGCAGTATTTT
. . TRBJ2-5 TRBV4-3 CASSQEAYYGEQYF TGCGCCAGCAGCCAAGAGGCTTACTACGGGGAGCAGTACTTC
many TRBD1 TRBJ2-7 TRBV6-2/TRBV6-3 CASSRTGGSYEQYF TGTGCCAGCAGTCGGACAGGGGGCTCCTACGAGCAGTACTTC
few . TRBJ1-2 TRBV20-1 CSARDWRGRGYTF TGCAGTGCTAGAGATTGGCGGGGGCGGGGCTACACCTTC
. . TRBJ2-3 TRBV4-1 CASSQVAGMGTDTQYF TGCGCCAGCAGCCAAGTCGCGGGGATGGGAACAGATACGCAGTATTTT